These 9 T cell receptor beta chains were all obtained from the same sample, sequenced in a study of blood T cell repertoires in COVID-19. Using immunoSEQ multiplex PCR, the repertoire was profiled, and TCRdb retains in-frame clones only, with some absent. The sample carries some 200,000 clones, roughly nine tenths recorded once. The material sequenced was PBMCs or T cells enriched from blood (not recorded which). The receptors come from a woman aged 45-65 years in a cohort exposed to, infected with or recovered from COVID-19 (not recorded which).

The CDR3 DNA reads as TGCGCCAGCAGCACCGGGACAGGTCCGCCACTTTACACTGAAGCTTTCTTT. Its protein is CASSTGTGPPLYTEAFF. The J gene is TRBJ1-1, the V gene TRBV5-1, with TRBD1 matching 8 bases. The CDR3 is 17 amino acids. The V gene's germline CDR1 is SGHRS and CDR2 YFSETQ. V shed 4 bases and J 3 bases; nucleotides not matched to a gene: 14.

The V call is TRBV28, the J call TRBJ1-1, with D unresolved. Trimming stripped 7 bases from V and 3 bases from J, with 15 bases between. The CDR3 has 14 residues. CDR1 and CDR2 (germline): MDHEN, SYDVKM. The CDR3 spells CASTSGPYDTEAFF. CDR3 sequence (DNA): TGTGCCAGCACCAGCGGACCGTACGACACTGAAGCTTTCTTT.

The rearrangement joins TRBV4-3 to TRBJ2-7; 11 bases line up with TRBD1. The J segment lost 2 bases and the V segment lost 0 bases, leaving 6 bases of the junction unmatched. The CDR3 loop spans 17 amino acids. CDR1 is LGHNA and CDR2 is YSLEER in the germline V gene. CDR3 DNA sequence: TGCGCCAGCAGCCAAGATCTGGGGGGACAGGGGGCCTACGAGCAGTACTTC. This translates into CASSQDLGGQGAYEQYF.

The CDR3 sequence: CASSNTGLRGTGELFF. CDR3 coding DNA: TGCGCCAGCAGCAATACGGGACTGCGAGGCACCGGGGAGCTGTTTTTT. The V gene is TRBV5-1, the J gene TRBJ2-2; the D gene is possibly TRBD2 (6 bases). The CDR3 runs to 16 residues. V was trimmed by 4 bases and J by 4 bases, leaving 17 bases between them. Germline assignment: CDR1 SGHRS and CDR2 YFSETQ. The full variable domain, rest sourced from reference TRBV5-1 and TRBJ2-2, is KAGVTQTPRYLIKTRGQQVTLSCSPISGHRSVSWYQQTPGQGLQFLFEYFSETQRNKGNFPGRFSGRQFSNSRSEMNVSTLELGDSALYLCASSNTGLRGTGELFFGEGSRLTVL.

The chain recombines TRBV30 with TRBJ1-4, with D uncertain. V was cut by 7 bases and J by 4 bases, with 13 bases left in between. This CDR3 contains 13 residues. Germline V gene sequence: CDR1 GTSNPN, CDR2 SVGIG (reference sequence). The CDR3 sequence: CALDSGINEKLFF. The CDR3 DNA sequence: TGTGCCTTGGATTCGGGGATTAATGAAAAACTGTTTTTT.

Only a few counts were recorded for this clone. This sequence joins TRBV19 and TRBJ1-6; no definite D call. The germline V gene has CDR1 LNHDA and CDR2 SQIVND (reference sequence). The CDR3 sequence is 14 residues long. Trimming took off 10 bases at V and 0 bases at J, with 10 bases between the two ends. For the CDR3, the DNA is TGTGCCACCCATCCGGGCTCCTATAATTCACCCCTCCACTTT. Protein: CATHPGSYNSPLHF.

This chain joins TRBV5-1 and TRBJ1-6, with TRBD1 matching 11 bases. V dropped 4 bases and J dropped 13; count of bases not matched to a gene: 10. This CDR3 is built from 15 residues. CDR1 is SGHRS and CDR2 is YFSETQ in the germline V gene. CDR3 residues: CASSTRDRGIDPLHF. The CDR3 DNA follows: TGCGCCAGCAGCACCCGGGACAGGGGGATCGATCCCCTCCACTTT.

V is TRBV30 and J is TRBJ2-5; 10 nucleotides match TRBD2. In germline, CDR1 is GTSNPN, CDR2 SVGIG (reference sequence). The CDR3 runs to 12 residues. CDR3 loop: CASSGGEETQYF. CDR3 DNA: TGTGCTTCAAGCGGGGGGGAAGAGACCCAGTACTTC.

The V call is TRBV12-3 or TRBV12-4, the J call TRBJ2-3, with TRBD2 matching over 11 bases. This CDR3 is 12 amino acids long. The junction had 7 bases not matched to a gene; V was cut back by 6 bases and J by 14 bases. The CDR3 here is CASSLRLAGLYF. For the CDR3, the DNA is TGTGCCAGCAGCCTAAGACTAGCGGGGCTGTATTTT.